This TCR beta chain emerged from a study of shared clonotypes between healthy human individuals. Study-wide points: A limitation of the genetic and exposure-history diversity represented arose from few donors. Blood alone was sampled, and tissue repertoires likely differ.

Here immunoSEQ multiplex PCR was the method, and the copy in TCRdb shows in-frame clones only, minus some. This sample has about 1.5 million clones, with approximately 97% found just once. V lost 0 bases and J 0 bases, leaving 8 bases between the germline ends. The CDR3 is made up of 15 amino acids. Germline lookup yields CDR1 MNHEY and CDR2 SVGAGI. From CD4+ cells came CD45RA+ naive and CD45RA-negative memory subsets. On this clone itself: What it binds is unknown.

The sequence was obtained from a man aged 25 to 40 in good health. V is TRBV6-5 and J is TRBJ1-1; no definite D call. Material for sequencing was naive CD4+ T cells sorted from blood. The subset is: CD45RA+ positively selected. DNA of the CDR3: TGTGCCAGCAGTTACTCGTCAGCTATGAACACTGAAGCTTTCTTT. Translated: CASSYSSAMNTEAFF.